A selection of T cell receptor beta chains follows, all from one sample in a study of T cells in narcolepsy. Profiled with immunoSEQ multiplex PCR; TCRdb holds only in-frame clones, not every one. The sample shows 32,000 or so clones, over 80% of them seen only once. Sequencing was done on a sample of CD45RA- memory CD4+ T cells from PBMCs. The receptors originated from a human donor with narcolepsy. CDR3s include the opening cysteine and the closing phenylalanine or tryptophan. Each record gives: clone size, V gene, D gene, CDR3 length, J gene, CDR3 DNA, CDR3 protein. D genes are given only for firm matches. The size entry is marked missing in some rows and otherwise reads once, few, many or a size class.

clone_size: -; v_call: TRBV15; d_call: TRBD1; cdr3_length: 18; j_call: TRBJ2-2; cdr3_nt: TGTGCCACCAGCAGAGACGGGGGACAGGGCATTGTAACCGGGGAGCTGTTTTTT; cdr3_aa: CATSRDGGQGIVTGELFF
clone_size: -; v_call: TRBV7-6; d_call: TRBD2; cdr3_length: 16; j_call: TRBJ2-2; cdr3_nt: TGTGCCAGCAGCCGGGCTAGCGGGGGGGGCACCGGGGAGCTGTTTTTT; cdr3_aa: CASSRASGGGTGELFF
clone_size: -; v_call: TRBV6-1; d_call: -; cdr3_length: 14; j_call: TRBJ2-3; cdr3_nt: TGTGCCAGTAATCAGGGAGATTTCACAGATACGCAGTATTTT; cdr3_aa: CASNQGDFTDTQYF
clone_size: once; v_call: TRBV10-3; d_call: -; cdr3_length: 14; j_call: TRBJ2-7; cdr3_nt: TGTGCCATCAGTGGGACAGACAGCTCCTACGAGCAGTACTTC; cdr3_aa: CAISGTDSSYEQYF
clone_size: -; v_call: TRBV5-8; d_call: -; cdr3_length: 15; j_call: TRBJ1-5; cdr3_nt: TGTGCCAGCAGGCCTGGGCCTTTGTCTAATCAGCCCCAGCATTTT; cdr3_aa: CASRPGPLSNQPQHF
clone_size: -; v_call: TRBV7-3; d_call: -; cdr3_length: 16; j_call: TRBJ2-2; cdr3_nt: TGTGCCAGCAGCTTAACGATACCACAGAACACCGGGGAGCTGTTTTTT; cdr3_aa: CASSLTIPQNTGELFF
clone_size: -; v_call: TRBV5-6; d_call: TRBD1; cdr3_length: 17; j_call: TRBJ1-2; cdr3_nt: TGTGCCAGCAGCCCGGACAGGGGGGCTTTCTCCAACTATGGCTACACCTTC; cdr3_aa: CASSPDRGAFSNYGYTF
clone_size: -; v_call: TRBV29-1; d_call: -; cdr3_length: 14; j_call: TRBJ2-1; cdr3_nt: TGCGCGGCCCCGGACACTTACTGGGGTGGTGAGCAGTTCTTC; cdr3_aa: CAAPDTYWGGEQFF
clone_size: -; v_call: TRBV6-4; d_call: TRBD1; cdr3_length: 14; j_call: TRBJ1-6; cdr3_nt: TGTGCCAGCAGGGGGACAGATTTTAATTCACCCCTCCACTTT; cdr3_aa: CASRGTDFNSPLHF
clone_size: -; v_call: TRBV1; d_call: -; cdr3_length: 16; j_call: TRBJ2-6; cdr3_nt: TGCACCAGCAGCTGCGTTATTGTAAGTCGGGCCAACGTCCTGACTTTC; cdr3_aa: CTSSCVIVSRANVLTF
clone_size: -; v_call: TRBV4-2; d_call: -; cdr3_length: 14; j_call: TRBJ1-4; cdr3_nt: TGTGCCAGCAGCCAACCACAGGGTGGTGAAAAACTGTTTTTT; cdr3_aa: CASSQPQGGEKLFF
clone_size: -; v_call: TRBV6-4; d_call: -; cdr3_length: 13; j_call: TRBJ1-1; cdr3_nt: TGTGCCAGCAGTGACTCGGAAAACACTGAAGCTTTCTTT; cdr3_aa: CASSDSENTEAFF
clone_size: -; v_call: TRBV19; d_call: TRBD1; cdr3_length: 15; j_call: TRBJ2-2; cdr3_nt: TGTGCCAGTAGTCCCCAGGGGGTACAGAAGGGGGAGCTGTTTTTT; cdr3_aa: CASSPQGVQKGELFF
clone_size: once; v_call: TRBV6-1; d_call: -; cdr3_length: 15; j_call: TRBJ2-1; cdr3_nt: TGTGCCAGCAGTGAAGAAGGGGTCTGGAACAATGAGCAGTTCTTC; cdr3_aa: CASSEEGVWNNEQFF
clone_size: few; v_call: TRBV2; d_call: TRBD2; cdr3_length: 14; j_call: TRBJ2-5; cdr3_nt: TGTGCCAGCACCCAAGGGCTAGCGGGGTTGACCCAGTACTTC; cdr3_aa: CASTQGLAGLTQYF
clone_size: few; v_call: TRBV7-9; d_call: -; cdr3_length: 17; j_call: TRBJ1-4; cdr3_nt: TGTGCCAGCAGCTTTGGGGACACGGGGGGTTATAATGAAAAACTGTTTTTT; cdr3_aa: CASSFGDTGGYNEKLFF
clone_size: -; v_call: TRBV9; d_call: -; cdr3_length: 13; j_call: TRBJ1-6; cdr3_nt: TGTGCCAGCAGCGAGGCAGGGTTACCACCCCTCCACTTT; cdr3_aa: CASSEAGLPPLHF
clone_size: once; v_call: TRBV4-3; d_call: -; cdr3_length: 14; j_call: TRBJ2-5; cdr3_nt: TGCGCCAGCAGCCAAGGGATAGGGGGAGAGACCCAGTACTTC; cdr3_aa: CASSQGIGGETQYF
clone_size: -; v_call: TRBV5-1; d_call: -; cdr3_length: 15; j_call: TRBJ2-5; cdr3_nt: TGCGCCAGCAGCTCCTGGGGACAAAACCAAGAGACCCAGTACTTC; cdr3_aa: CASSSWGQNQETQYF
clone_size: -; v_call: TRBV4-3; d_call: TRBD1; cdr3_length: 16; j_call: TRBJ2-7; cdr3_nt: TGCGCCAGCAGCCAAGATTGGGGCGGGACAGGGTACGAGCAGTACTTC; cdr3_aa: CASSQDWGGTGYEQYF
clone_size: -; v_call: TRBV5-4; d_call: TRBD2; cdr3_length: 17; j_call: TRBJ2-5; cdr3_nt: TGTGCCAGCAGCGAATCTAGACTAGCGGGGGGTAAAGAGACCCAGTACTTC; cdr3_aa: CASSESRLAGGKETQYF
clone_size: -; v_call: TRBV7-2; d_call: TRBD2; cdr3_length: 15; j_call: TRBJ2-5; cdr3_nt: TGTGCCAGCAGCTTAGGGCAGGGCGGGGGAGAGACCCAGTACTTC; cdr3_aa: CASSLGQGGGETQYF
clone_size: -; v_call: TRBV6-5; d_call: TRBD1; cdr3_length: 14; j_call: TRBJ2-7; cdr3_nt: TGTGCCAGCAGTATGGCGAGGGGGCGTTACGAGCAGTACTTC; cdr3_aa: CASSMARGRYEQYF
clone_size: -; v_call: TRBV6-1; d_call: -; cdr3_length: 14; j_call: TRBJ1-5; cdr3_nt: TGTGCCAGCAGTGAGGCTGCGAGCAATCAGCCCCAGCATTTT; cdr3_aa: CASSEAASNQPQHF
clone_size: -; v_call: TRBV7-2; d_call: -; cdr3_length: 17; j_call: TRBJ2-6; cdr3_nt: TGTGCCAGCAGCTTAGACACAAGCCTGGGAGGGGCCAACGTCCTGACTTTC; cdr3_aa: CASSLDTSLGGANVLTF
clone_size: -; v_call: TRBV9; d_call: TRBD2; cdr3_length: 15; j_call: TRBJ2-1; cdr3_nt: TGTGCCAGCAGCTCCGGGACTAGCTCCTACAATGAGCAGTTCTTC; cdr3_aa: CASSSGTSSYNEQFF
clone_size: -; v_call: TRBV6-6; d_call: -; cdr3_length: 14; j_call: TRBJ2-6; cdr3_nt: TGTGCCAGCACCTCGGGGTCTGGGGCCAACGTCCTGACTTTC; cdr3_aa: CASTSGSGANVLTF
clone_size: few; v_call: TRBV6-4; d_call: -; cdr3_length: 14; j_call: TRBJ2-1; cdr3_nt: TGTGCCAGCAGTGACTCAGCCGGGGGTGGTGAGCAGTTCTTC; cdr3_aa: CASSDSAGGGEQFF
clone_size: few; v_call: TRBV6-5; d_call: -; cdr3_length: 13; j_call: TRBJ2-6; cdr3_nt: TGTGCCAGCAGTGTTTCTGGGGCCAACGTCCTGACTTTC; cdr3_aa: CASSVSGANVLTF
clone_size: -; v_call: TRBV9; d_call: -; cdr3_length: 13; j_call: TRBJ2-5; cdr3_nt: TGTGCCAGCAGCCAGGGCAGTCAGGAGACCCAGTACTTC; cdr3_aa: CASSQGSQETQYF
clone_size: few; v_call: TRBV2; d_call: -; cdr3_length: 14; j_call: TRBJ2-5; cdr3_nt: TGTGCCAGCATCCTAAACCGCCGAGTGGGGACCCAGTACTTC; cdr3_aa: CASILNRRVGTQYF
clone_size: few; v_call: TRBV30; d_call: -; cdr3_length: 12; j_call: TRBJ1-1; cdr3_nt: TGTGCCTGGTTCCACCCCGGAACTGAAGCTTTCTTT; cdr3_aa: CAWFHPGTEAFF
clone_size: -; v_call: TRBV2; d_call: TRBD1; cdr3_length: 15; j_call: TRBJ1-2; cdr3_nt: TGTGCCAGCAGCGGACAGGTTGGGGGGAGAGATGGCTACACCTTC; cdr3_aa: CASSGQVGGRDGYTF
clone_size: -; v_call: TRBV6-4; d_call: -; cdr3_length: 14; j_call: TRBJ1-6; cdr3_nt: TGTGCCAGCAGTGTCACACCGGGTAATTCACCCCTCCACTTT; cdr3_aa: CASSVTPGNSPLHF
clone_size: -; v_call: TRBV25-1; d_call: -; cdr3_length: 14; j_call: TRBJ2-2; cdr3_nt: TGTGCCAGCAGTGAGGGCTATCCCACCGGGGAGCTGTTTTTT; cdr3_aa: CASSEGYPTGELFF
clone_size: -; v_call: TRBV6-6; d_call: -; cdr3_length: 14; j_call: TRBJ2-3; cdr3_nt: TGTGCCAGCCGCCTTGGCGCAATCACAGATACGCAGTATTTT; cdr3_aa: CASRLGAITDTQYF
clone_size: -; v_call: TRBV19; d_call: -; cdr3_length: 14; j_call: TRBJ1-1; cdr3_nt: TGTGCCAGCAACTCCCTAGCAAGGGATTTCGAAGCTTTCTTT; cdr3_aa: CASNSLARDFEAFF
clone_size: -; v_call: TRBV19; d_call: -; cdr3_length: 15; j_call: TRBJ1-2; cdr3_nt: TGTGCCAGTAGTCCTCGGACGGCCTCTAACTATGGCTACACCTTC; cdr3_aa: CASSPRTASNYGYTF
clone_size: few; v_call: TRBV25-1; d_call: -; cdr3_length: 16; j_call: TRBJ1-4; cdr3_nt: TGTGCCAGCAGTGAACCTCCCAGGGATAAGGATGAAAAACTGTTTTTT; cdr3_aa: CASSEPPRDKDEKLFF
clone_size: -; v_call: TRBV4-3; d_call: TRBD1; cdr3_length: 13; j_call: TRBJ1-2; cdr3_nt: TGCGCCAGCAGCCAAGATCGGGACAGGCGCTACACCTTC; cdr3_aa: CASSQDRDRRYTF
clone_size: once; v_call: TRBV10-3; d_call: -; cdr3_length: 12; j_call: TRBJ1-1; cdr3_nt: TGTGCCATGAGTGAAAGGGGGACTGAAGCTTTCTTT; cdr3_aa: CAMSERGTEAFF
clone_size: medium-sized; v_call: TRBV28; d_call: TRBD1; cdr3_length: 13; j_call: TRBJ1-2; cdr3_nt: TGTGCCAGCAGTCGGGACAGAGTCTATGGCTACACCTTC; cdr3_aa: CASSRDRVYGYTF